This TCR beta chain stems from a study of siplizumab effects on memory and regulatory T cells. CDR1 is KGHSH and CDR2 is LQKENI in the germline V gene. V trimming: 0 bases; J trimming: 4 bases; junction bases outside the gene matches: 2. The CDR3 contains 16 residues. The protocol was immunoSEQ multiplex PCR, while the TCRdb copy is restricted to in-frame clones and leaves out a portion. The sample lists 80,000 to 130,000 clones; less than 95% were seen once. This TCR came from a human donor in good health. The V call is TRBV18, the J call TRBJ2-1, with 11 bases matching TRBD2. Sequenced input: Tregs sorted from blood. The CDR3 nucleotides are TGTGCCAGCTCACCACCGGGGACTAGCGGTTACAATGAGCAGTTCTTC. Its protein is CASSPPGTSGYNEQFF.